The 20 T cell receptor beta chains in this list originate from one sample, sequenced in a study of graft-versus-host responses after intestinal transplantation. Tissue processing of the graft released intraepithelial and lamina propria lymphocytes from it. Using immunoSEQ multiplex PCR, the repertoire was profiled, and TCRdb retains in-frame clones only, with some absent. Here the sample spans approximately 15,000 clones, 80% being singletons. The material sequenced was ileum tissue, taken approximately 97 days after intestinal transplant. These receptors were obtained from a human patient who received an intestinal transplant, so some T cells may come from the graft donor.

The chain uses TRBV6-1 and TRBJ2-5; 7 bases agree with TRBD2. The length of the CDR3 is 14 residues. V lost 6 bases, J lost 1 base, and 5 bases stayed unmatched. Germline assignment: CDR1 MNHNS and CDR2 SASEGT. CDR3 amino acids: CASSNRGVQETQYF. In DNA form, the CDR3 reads TGTGCCAGCAGCAATCGGGGGGTCCAAGAGACCCAGTACTTC.

This CDR3 is CASSQDLEILNGYTF. In DNA, the CDR3 is TGCGCCAGCAGCCAAGATTTGGAGATCTTAAATGGCTACACCTTC. The J gene is TRBJ1-2, the V gene TRBV4-1; unclear D gene. This CDR3 contains 15 residues. The ends were cut back, 0 bases at V and 6 bases at J, with 14 bases in the middle. Germline V gene sequence: CDR1 MGHRA, CDR2 YSYEKL.

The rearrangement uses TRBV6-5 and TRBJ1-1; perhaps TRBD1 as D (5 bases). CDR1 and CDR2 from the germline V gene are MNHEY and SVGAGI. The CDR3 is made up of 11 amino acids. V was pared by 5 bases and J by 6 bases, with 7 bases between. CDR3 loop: CASSQGAEAFF. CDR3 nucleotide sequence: TGTGCCAGCAGTCAGGGCGCTGAAGCTTTCTTT.

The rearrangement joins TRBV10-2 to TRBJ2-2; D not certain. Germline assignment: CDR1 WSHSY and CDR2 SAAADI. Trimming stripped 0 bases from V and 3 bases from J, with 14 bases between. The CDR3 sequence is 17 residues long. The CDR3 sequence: CASSESTRATYTGELFF. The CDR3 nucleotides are TGCGCCAGCAGTGAGTCGACTCGGGCGACATACACCGGGGAGCTGTTTTTT.

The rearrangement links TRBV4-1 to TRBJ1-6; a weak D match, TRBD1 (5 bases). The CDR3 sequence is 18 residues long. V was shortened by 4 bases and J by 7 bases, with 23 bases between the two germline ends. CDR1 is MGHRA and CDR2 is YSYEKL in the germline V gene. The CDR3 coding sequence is TGCGCCAGCAGCCGACTCCCGATGGTCCCGAAGGGGAATTCACCCCTCCACTTT. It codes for CASSRLPMVPKGNSPLHF.

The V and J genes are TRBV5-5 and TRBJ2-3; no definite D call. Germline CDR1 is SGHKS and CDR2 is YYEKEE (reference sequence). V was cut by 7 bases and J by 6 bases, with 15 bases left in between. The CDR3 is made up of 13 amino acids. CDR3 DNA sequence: TGTGCCAGCTCCCTTCCCCGGTGGGATACGCAGTATTTT. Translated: CASSLPRWDTQYF.

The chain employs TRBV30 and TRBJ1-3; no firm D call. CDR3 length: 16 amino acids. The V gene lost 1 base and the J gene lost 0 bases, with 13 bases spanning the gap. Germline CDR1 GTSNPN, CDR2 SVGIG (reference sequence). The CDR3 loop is CAWSALGSPSGNTIYF. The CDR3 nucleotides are TGTGCCTGGAGTGCCCTGGGCTCACCCTCTGGAAACACCATATATTTT.

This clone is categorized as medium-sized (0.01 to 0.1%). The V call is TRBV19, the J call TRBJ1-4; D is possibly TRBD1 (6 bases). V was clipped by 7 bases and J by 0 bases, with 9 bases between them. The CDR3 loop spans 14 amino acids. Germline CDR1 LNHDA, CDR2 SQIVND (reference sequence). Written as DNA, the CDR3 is TGTGCCAGTACCCCAGGGGCAACTAATGAAAAACTGTTTTTT. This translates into CASTPGATNEKLFF.

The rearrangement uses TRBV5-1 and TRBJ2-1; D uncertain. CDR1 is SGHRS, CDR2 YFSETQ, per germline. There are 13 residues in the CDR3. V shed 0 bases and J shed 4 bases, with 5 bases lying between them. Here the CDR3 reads CASSLGPYNEQFF. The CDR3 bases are TGCGCCAGCAGCTTGGGGCCTTACAATGAGCAGTTCTTC. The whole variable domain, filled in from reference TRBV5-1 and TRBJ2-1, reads KAGVTQTPRYLIKTRGQQVTLSCSPISGHRSVSWYQQTPGQGLQFLFEYFSETQRNKGNFPGRFSGRQFSNSRSEMNVSTLELGDSALYLCASSLGPYNEQFFGPGTRLTVL.

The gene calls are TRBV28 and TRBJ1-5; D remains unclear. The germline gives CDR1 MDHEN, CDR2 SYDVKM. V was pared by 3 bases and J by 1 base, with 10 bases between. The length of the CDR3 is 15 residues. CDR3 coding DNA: TGTGCCAGCAGTTTTGAACAGTTAAGCAATCAGCCCCAGCATTTT. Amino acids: CASSFEQLSNQPQHF.

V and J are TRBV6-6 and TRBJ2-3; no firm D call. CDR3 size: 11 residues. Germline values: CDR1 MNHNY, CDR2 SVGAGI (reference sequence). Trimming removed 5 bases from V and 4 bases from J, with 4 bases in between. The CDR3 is CASSNPDTQYF. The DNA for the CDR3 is TGTGCCAGCAGTAATCCAGATACGCAGTATTTT.

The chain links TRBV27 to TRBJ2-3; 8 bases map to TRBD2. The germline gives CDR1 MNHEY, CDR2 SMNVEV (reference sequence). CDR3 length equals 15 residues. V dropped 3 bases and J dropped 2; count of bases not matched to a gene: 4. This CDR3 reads CASSFLAGHTDTQYF. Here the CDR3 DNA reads TGTGCCAGCAGTTTTTTAGCGGGACACACAGATACGCAGTATTTT.

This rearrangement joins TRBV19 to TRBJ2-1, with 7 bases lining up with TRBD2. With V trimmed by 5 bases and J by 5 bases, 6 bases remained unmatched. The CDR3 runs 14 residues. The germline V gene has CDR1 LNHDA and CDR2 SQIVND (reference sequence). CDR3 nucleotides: TGTGCCAGTAGTCTTGAACTAGCGAACAATGAGCAGTTCTTC. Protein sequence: CASSLELANNEQFF.

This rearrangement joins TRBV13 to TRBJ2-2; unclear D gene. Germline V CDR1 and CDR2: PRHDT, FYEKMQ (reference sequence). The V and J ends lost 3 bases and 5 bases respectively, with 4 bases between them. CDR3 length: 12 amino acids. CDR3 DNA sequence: TGTGCCAGCAGCTTCGGGACCGGGGAGCTGTTTTTT. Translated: CASSFGTGELFF.

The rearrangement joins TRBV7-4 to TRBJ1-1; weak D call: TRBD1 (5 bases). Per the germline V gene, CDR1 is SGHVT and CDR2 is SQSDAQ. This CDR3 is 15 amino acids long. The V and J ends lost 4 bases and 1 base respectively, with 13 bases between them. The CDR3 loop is CASSSGREGNTEAFF. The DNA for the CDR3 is TGTGCCAGCAGCTCAGGCAGGGAGGGGAACACTGAAGCTTTCTTT.

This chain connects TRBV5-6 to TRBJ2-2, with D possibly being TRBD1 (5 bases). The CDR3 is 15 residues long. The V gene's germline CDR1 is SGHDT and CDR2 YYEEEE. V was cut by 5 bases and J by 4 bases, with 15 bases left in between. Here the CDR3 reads CASSYGALGTGELFF. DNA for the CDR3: TGTGCCAGCAGTTATGGGGCGCTAGGCACCGGGGAGCTGTTTTTT.

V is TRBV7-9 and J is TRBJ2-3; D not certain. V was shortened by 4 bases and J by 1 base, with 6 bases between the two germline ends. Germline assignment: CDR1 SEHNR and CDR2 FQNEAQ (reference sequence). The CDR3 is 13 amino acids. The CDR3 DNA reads TGTGCCAGCAGCTCTGGGGGCACAGATACGCAGTATTTT. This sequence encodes CASSSGGTDTQYF.

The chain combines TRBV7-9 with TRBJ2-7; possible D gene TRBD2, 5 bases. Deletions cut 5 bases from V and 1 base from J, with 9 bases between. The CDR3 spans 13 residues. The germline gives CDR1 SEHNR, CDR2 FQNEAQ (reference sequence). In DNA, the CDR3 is TGTGCCAGCAGCCCACTAGTTTCCTACGAGCAGTACTTC. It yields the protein CASSPLVSYEQYF.

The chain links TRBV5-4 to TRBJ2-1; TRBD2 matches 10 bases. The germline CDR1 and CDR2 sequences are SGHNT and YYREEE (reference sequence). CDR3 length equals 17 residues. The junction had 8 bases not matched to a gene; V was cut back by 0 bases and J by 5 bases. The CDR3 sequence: CASSLELSGRADNEQFF. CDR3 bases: TGTGCCAGCAGCTTGGAGTTGAGCGGGAGGGCGGACAATGAGCAGTTCTTC.

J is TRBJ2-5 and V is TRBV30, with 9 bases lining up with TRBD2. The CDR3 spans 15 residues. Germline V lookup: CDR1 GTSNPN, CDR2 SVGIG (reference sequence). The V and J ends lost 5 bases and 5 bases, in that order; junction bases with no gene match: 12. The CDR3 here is CAWDLNSGRGETQYF. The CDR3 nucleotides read TGTGCCTGGGATTTAAATAGCGGGAGAGGGGAGACCCAGTACTTC.